Listed below are T cell receptor beta chains from one sample, sequenced in a study of blood T cell repertoires in COVID-19. Libraries were prepared by immunoSEQ multiplex PCR; TCRdb keeps only in-frame clonotypes and omits some of them. The table has about 180,000 clones, roughly three quarters seen once. Sequencing was performed on PBMCs or T cells enriched from blood (not recorded which). These receptors all stem from a man between 60 and 70 years old who had been exposed to COVID-19. CDR3s include the opening cysteine and the closing phenylalanine or tryptophan. A D gene is named only where the DNA matches it firmly. The size field is filled for only some rows; it gives once, few, many or a size class.

J gene: TRBJ2-7; clone size: NA; D gene: TRBD1; V gene: TRBV19; CDR3 DNA: TGTGCCAGTAGTATGACCGGGACAGGGATCTACGAGCAGTACTTC; CDR3 protein: CASSMTGTGIYEQYF
J gene: TRBJ2-7; clone size: NA; D gene: NA; V gene: TRBV5-4; CDR3 DNA: TGTGCCAGCAGCTTTCCAGGGGACCCCTACGAGCAGTACTTC; CDR3 protein: CASSFPGDPYEQYF
J gene: TRBJ2-7; clone size: NA; D gene: NA; V gene: TRBV7-2; CDR3 DNA: TGTGCCAGCAGCTTGGACTCGCTCTACGAGCAGTACTTC; CDR3 protein: CASSLDSLYEQYF
J gene: TRBJ2-1; clone size: NA; D gene: NA; V gene: TRBV19; CDR3 DNA: TGTGCCAGTAGTGTCGACAGAAGCTCCTACAATGAGCAGTTCTTC; CDR3 protein: CASSVDRSSYNEQFF
J gene: TRBJ2-1; clone size: once; D gene: TRBD2; V gene: TRBV10-3; CDR3 DNA: TGTGCCATCGCGGAGCGGGAGGGCCTGGCTGAGCAGTTCTTC; CDR3 protein: CAIAEREGLAEQFF
J gene: TRBJ2-7; clone size: NA; D gene: NA; V gene: TRBV5-1; CDR3 DNA: TGCGCCAGCGGACGGGACATGAGCGCCTACGAGCAGTACTTC; CDR3 protein: CASGRDMSAYEQYF
J gene: TRBJ1-1; clone size: NA; D gene: NA; V gene: TRBV2; CDR3 DNA: TGTGCCAGCAGTGAAGCGAGGCAAAACACTGAAGCTTTCTTT; CDR3 protein: CASSEARQNTEAFF
J gene: TRBJ2-3; clone size: NA; D gene: NA; V gene: TRBV19; CDR3 DNA: TGTGCCAGTAGTTCTCAACACCCGGATACGCAGTATTTT; CDR3 protein: CASSSQHPDTQYF
J gene: TRBJ2-7; clone size: NA; D gene: NA; V gene: TRBV6-5; CDR3 DNA: TGTGCCAGCAGTTACTCTTCTAGTCAGTACGAGCAGTACTTC; CDR3 protein: CASSYSSSQYEQYF
J gene: TRBJ1-2; clone size: NA; D gene: TRBD1; V gene: TRBV30; CDR3 DNA: TGTGCCTGGAGTGCCCGGGACAGGGGCCACTATGGCTACACCTTC; CDR3 protein: CAWSARDRGHYGYTF
J gene: TRBJ1-4; clone size: NA; D gene: TRBD1; V gene: TRBV3-1/TRBV3-2; CDR3 DNA: TGTGCCAGCAGCCAAGGGACAGGGAAAGAAAAACTGTTTTTT; CDR3 protein: CASSQGTGKEKLFF
J gene: TRBJ2-2; clone size: NA; D gene: NA; V gene: TRBV29-1; CDR3 DNA: TGCAGCGTTTTTAGCGCAGGGAACACCGGGGAGCTGTTTTTT; CDR3 protein: CSVFSAGNTGELFF
J gene: TRBJ1-1; clone size: NA; D gene: NA; V gene: TRBV5-5; CDR3 DNA: TGTGCCAGCAGCTTGGTTCAGGGCAGCACTGAAGCTTTCTTT; CDR3 protein: CASSLVQGSTEAFF
J gene: TRBJ2-1; clone size: NA; D gene: TRBD2; V gene: TRBV3-1/TRBV3-2; CDR3 DNA: TGTGCCAGCAGCTACGGGACTATCTCCTACAATGAGCAGTTCTTC; CDR3 protein: CASSYGTISYNEQFF
J gene: TRBJ2-2; clone size: NA; D gene: NA; V gene: TRBV5-6; CDR3 DNA: TGTGCCAGTAGAGAGACCGGGTTGAACACCGGGGAGCTGTTTTTT; CDR3 protein: CASRETGLNTGELFF
J gene: TRBJ1-2; clone size: NA; D gene: NA; V gene: TRBV3-1/TRBV3-2; CDR3 DNA: TGTGCCAGCAGCCAAGAAGTTCCAGGGGCGCAGGGCTACACCTTC; CDR3 protein: CASSQEVPGAQGYTF
J gene: TRBJ1-1; clone size: NA; D gene: TRBD1; V gene: TRBV10-3; CDR3 DNA: TGTGCCATCAGCGAGGACAGGGATTATGAAGCTTTCTTT; CDR3 protein: CAISEDRDYEAFF
J gene: TRBJ2-4; clone size: NA; D gene: NA; V gene: TRBV11-3; CDR3 DNA: TGTGCCAGCAGCTTGACTTGGAACATTCAGTACTTC; CDR3 protein: CASSLTWNIQYF
J gene: TRBJ2-4; clone size: NA; D gene: TRBD1; V gene: TRBV25-1; CDR3 DNA: TGTGCCAGCAGTGAAGGTGGTAGGGGGCTAAGCAAAAACATTCAGTACTTC; CDR3 protein: CASSEGGRGLSKNIQYF
J gene: TRBJ2-7; clone size: NA; D gene: NA; V gene: TRBV28; CDR3 DNA: TGTGCCTCTCTCCTCGGGGGAACCTACGAGCAGTACTTC; CDR3 protein: CASLLGGTYEQYF
J gene: TRBJ1-3; clone size: NA; D gene: NA; V gene: TRBV19; CDR3 DNA: TGTGCCAGTAGTGAAACAGGGAGGGTCGCTGGAAACACCATATATTTT; CDR3 protein: CASSETGRVAGNTIYF
J gene: TRBJ2-7; clone size: NA; D gene: NA; V gene: TRBV19; CDR3 DNA: TGTGCCAGTAGTATCGCCAGGGGATACGAGCAGTACTTC; CDR3 protein: CASSIARGYEQYF